A single sample gave rise to the 2 T cell receptor beta chains below, sequenced in a study of CD8 T cells in Susac syndrome. An input of about 0.5 to 1 ug of RNA was subjected to reverse transcription using random hexamers. TCRdb itself ran the immunoSEQ multiplex PCR reads through MiXCR, one entry per CDR3 protein. In the table there are about 190,000 distinct CDR3 sequences, approximately 96% of which are singletons. Sequencing was done on a sample of CD4+ T cells from PBMCs. The receptors shown here come from a human donor with Susac syndrome.

This chain joins TRBV24-1 and TRBJ2-1, with D possibly called TRBD1 or TRBD2 (5 bases each). The V gene lost 12 bases and the J gene lost 4 bases, with 12 bases spanning the gap. Germline CDR1 and CDR2: KGHDR and SFDVKD. CDR3 length equals 12 residues. DNA of the CDR3: TGTGCCGTTTACGAGGGGTACAATGAGCAGTTCTTC. Its translation: CAVYEGYNEQFF.

The V and J genes are TRBV29-1 and TRBJ2-3; possibly TRBD1 or TRBD2 for D (6 bases each). Per germline, CDR1 SQVTM and CDR2 ANQGSEA. V dropped 4 bases and J dropped 3 bases, with 14 bases sitting between them. The CDR3 is 14 residues long. In nucleotides, the CDR3 is TGCAGCGTTGCCGGGGGCAGAGGTACAGATACGCAGTATTTT. The encoded protein is CSVAGGRGTDTQYF.